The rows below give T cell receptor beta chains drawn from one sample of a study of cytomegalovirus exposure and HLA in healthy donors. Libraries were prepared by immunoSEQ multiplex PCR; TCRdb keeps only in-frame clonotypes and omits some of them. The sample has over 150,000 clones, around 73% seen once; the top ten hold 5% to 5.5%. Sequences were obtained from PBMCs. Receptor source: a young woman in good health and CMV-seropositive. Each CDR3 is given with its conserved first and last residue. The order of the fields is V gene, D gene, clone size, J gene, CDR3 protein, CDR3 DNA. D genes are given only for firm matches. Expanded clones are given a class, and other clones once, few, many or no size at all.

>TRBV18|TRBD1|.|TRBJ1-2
CASSPRGQGPYGYTF
TGTGCCAGCTCACCTCGGGGACAGGGCCCCTATGGCTACACCTTC
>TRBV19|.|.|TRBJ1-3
CAADGGRGNTIYF
TGTGCCGCGGACGGAGGTCGAGGAAACACCATATATTTT
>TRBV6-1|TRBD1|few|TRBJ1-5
CASSDLYGQGRLGNQPQHF
TGTGCCAGCAGTGATCTTTACGGACAGGGCCGGCTTGGCAATCAGCCCCAGCATTTT
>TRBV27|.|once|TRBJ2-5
CASSLCAKQYF
TGTGCCAGCAGTTTATGCGCTAAGCAGTACTTC
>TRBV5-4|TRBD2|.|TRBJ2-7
CASSFGTSGLYEQYF
TGTGCCAGCAGCTTTGGGACTAGCGGGCTGTACGAGCAGTACTTC
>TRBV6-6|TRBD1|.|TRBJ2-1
CASRPGQGSYNEQFF
TGTGCCAGCAGGCCGGGACAGGGTTCCTACAATGAGCAGTTCTTC
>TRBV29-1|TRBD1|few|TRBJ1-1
CSVDPWTGIGNTEAFF
TGCAGCGTTGACCCTTGGACAGGGATAGGGAACACTGAAGCTTTCTTT
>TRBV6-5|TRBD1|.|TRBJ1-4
CASRTNRGRSEKLFF
TGTGCCAGCAGAACGAACAGGGGGCGGAGTGAAAAACTGTTTTTT
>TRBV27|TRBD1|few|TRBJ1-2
CASSLSMTGYDLYGYTF
TGTGCCAGCAGTTTATCGATGACAGGGTATGACCTCTATGGCTACACCTTC
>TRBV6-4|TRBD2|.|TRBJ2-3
CASSATSGGHTDTQYF
TGTGCCAGCAGTGCGACTAGCGGGGGCCACACAGATACGCAGTATTTT
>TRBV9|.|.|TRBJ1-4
CASSAAANEKLFF
TGTGCCAGCAGCGCCGCAGCTAATGAAAAACTGTTTTTT
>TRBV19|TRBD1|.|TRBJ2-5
CASSKGTANEETQYF
TGTGCCAGTAGTAAAGGGACAGCGAACGAAGAGACCCAGTACTTC
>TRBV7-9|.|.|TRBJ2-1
CSSSLSSASEQFF
TGTTCCAGCAGCTTATCCAGCGCGTCTGAGCAGTTCTTC
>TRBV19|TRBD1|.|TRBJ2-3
CASSNMETGSTDTQYF
TGTGCCAGTAGTAATATGGAGACAGGGAGCACAGATACGCAGTATTTT
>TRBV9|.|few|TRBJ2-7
CASSVAPSSYEQYF
TGTGCCAGCAGCGTAGCCCCCAGCTCCTACGAGCAGTACTTC
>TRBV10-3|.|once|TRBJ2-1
CAISERQASSYNEQFF
TGTGCCATCAGTGAGCGGCAGGCCAGCTCCTACAATGAGCAGTTCTTC
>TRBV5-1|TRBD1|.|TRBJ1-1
CASSPGQVNTEAFF
TGCGCCAGCAGCCCGGGACAGGTAAACACTGAAGCTTTCTTT
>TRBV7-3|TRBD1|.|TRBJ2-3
CASSPGQATDTQYF
TGTGCCAGCAGCCCTGGACAGGCAACAGATACGCAGTATTTT
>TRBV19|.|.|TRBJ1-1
CASTGWSNTEAFF
TGTGCCAGTACGGGGTGGAGTAACACTGAAGCTTTCTTT
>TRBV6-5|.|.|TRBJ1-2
CASRTQGQRYGYTF
TGTGCCAGCAGAACTCAGGGCCAGAGGTATGGCTACACCTTC
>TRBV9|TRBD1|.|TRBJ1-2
CASSVDGGTGLGYTF
TGTGCCAGCAGCGTAGATGGCGGGACAGGGTTAGGCTACACCTTC
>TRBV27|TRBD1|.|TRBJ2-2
CASSLTPGQGFAGELFF
TGTGCCAGCAGCCTAACCCCGGGACAGGGATTCGCCGGGGAGCTGTTTTTT
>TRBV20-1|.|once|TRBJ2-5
CSAVLLETQYF
TGCAGTGCCGTTCTCCTAGAGACCCAGTACTTC
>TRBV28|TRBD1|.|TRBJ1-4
CASSARTGTFEKLFF
TGTGCCAGCAGTGCCAGGACAGGGACTTTTGAAAAACTGTTTTTT
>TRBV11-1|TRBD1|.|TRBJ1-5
CASSSTGANQPQHF
TGTGCCAGCAGCTCGACAGGGGCTAATCAGCCCCAGCATTTT
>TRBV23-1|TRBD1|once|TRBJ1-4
CASSSDYRGTREKLFF
TGCGCCAGCAGTTCAGACTACAGGGGTACAAGGGAAAAACTGTTTTTT
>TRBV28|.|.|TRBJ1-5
CASSLFRLGANQPQHF
TGTGCCAGCAGTTTATTTCGTTTGGGGGCGAATCAGCCCCAGCATTTT
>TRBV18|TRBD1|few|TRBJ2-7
CASSLPGQGGYEQYF
TGTGCCAGCTCACTCCCGGGACAGGGTGGGTACGAGCAGTACTTC
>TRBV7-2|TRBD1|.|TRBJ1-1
CASSWAGGTEAFF
TGTGCCAGCAGCTGGGCAGGGGGCACTGAAGCTTTCTTT
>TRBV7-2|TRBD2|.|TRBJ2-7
CASSLGAGGSYEQYF
TGTGCCAGCAGCTTAGGTGCGGGGGGGTCCTACGAGCAGTACTTC
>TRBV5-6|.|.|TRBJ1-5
CASGSWGVRSNQPQHF
TGTGCCAGCGGGAGTTGGGGGGTAAGGAGCAATCAGCCCCAGCATTTT
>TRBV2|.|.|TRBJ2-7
CASSEGEGPLYF
TGTGCCAGCAGCGAGGGGGAGGGGCCGCTGTACTTC
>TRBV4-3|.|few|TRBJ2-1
CASSQEPGGYNEQFF
TGCGCCAGCAGCCAAGAACCCGGGGGCTACAATGAGCAGTTCTTC
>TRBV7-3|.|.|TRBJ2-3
CASSLGGIYTDTQYF
TGTGCCAGCAGCTTGGGCGGGATATACACAGATACGCAGTATTTT
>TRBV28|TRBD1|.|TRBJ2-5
CASSLRTGRGQETQYF
TGTGCCAGCAGTCTCAGGACAGGTCGAGGGCAAGAGACCCAGTACTTC
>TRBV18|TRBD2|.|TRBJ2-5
CASSPPSGRETQYF
TGTGCCAGCTCACCACCATCCGGGAGGGAGACCCAGTACTTC
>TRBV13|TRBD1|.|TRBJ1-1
CASSLTSGGEAFF
TGTGCCAGCAGCTTAACGTCAGGGGGTGAAGCTTTCTTT
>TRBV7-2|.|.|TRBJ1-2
CASSPGWMGGRTIIYGYTF
TGTGCCAGCAGTCCTGGGTGGATGGGCGGGCGAACAATAATCTATGGCTACACCTTC
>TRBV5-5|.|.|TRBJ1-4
CASSHLGEANEKLFF
TGTGCCAGCAGCCATCTGGGAGAGGCTAATGAAAAACTGTTTTTT
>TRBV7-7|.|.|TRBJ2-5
CASSLEGRGRETQYF
TGTGCTAGCAGCTTAGAGGGGCGGGGTAGGGAGACCCAGTACTTC
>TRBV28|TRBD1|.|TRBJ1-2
CASSSHLTGGIYGYTF
TGTGCCAGCAGTTCCCACTTGACAGGGGGAATCTATGGCTACACCTTC
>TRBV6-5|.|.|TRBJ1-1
CASSSPPGHDTEAFF
TGTGCCAGCAGTAGCCCTCCAGGGCACGACACTGAAGCTTTCTTT
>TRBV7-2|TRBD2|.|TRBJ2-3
CASSLMASGGRDTQYF
TGTGCCAGCAGCTTAATGGCTAGCGGGGGGAGAGATACGCAGTATTTT
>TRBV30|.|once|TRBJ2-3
CAWNGRSTDTQYF
TGTGCCTGGAACGGCAGGAGCACAGATACGCAGTATTTT
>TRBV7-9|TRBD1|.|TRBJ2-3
CASSLEAGQGEYF
TGTGCCAGCAGCTTAGAGGCGGGACAGGGGGAGTATTTT
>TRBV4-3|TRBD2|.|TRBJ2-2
CASSQVSGLAGGGELFF
TGCGCCAGCAGCCAAGTATCGGGACTAGCGGGGGGCGGGGAGCTGTTTTTT
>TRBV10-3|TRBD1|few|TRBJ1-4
CATESGTGGEKLFF
TGTGCCACCGAGAGCGGGACAGGGGGTGAAAAACTGTTTTTT
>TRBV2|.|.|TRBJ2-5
CASDSQETQYF
TGTGCCAGCGACAGTCAAGAGACCCAGTACTTC
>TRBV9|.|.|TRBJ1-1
CASSGSGLEAAFF
TGTGCCAGCAGCGGTAGCGGCCTGGAGGCAGCTTTCTTT
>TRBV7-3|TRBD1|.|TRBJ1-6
CASKSGQDNSPLHF
TGTGCCAGCAAGTCGGGACAGGATAATTCACCCCTCCACTTT